These 13 T cell receptor beta chains originate from one sample sequenced in a study of cytomegalovirus exposure and HLA in healthy donors. Primers included in the PCR were 60 Vbeta and 13 Jbeta primers. Data came from immunoSEQ multiplex PCR; TCRdb stores just in-frame clones and leaves some out. The sample has some 52,000 clones. Sample: PBMCs. These receptor sequences come from an older woman in good health and CMV-seropositive.

Regarding this clone: The germline gene is not matched at one end of the junction; a read error may be the cause. Different DNA sequences within this sample yield the same CDR3. This rearrangement joins TRBV6-5 to TRBJ1-6; tentative D call: TRBD1 (5 bases). Germline-derived CDR1 and CDR2 are MNHEY and SVGAGI. This CDR3 spans 14 amino acids. The CDR3 sequence: CASLPPEGNSPLHF. The CDR3 DNA reads as TGTGCCAGCCTCCCGCCGGAGGGGAATTCACCCCTACACTTT.

V gene TRBV21-1 combines with J gene TRBJ2-7; the D call TRBD1 from the table was never checked on the DNA. TRBV21-1 is deemed a pseudogene. The CDR3 covers 19 residues. The DNA of the CDR3 is TGTGCCAGCTCCCTCCAGGACTCGGGGACGACAGGAAGGGTCTACGAGCAGTACTTC. Protein: CASSLQDSGTTGRVYEQYF.

The chain has TRBV9 and TRBJ2-3; 7 positions match TRBD2. The V segment lost 2 bases and the J segment 4 bases; nucleotides outside the gene matches: 4. Germline-derived CDR1 and CDR2 are SGDLS and YYNGEE. The CDR3 has 14 residues. The CDR3 DNA reads as TGTGCCAGCAGCGTTCGACTAGCTGCAGATACGCAGTATTTT. Residues: CASSVRLAADTQYF.

This chain joins TRBV29-1 and TRBJ2-1; 8 bases align to TRBD1. Unmatched junction bases numbered 5, after V lost 7 bases and J lost 6 bases. This CDR3 contains 12 residues. Germline assignment: CDR1 SQVTM and CDR2 ANQGSEA. In nucleotides, the CDR3 is TGCAGCGCTGTGACAGGGGTCAATGAGCAGTTCTTC. It codes for CSAVTGVNEQFF.

Worth noting for this clone: One end of the junction varies from germline; a read error may be responsible. The chain links TRBV29-1 to TRBJ2-3, with a possible D match to TRBD2 (6 bases). The CDR3 sequence is 12 residues long. Germline assignment: CDR1 SQVTM and CDR2 ANQGSEA. The CDR3 nucleotides are TGCAGCGTGGGGGACTTCACAGATAAGCAGTATTTT. Translation gives CSVGDFTDKQYF.

This chain uses TRBV5-1 with TRBJ2-3; D is possibly TRBD1 (5 bases). V shed 4 bases and J shed 2 bases, with 8 bases lying between them. Per the germline V gene, CDR1 is SGHRS and CDR2 is YFSETQ. The CDR3 contains 13 residues. The CDR3: CASSQQDTDTQYF. DNA for the CDR3: TGCGCCAGCAGCCAACAGGACACAGATACGCAGTATTTT.

This chain links TRBV6-1 with TRBJ2-1; D is perhaps TRBD2 (5 bases). CDR3 length: 17 residues. V was shortened by 4 bases and J by 0 bases, with 16 bases between the two germline ends. The germline V gene encodes CDR1 MNHNS and CDR2 SASEGT. The CDR3 DNA reads as TGTGCCAGCAGTGTAGAGGGCAGCACCTTCTCCTACAATGAGCAGTTCTTC. It encodes CASSVEGSTFSYNEQFF.

The genes are TRBV5-1 and TRBJ2-7; TRBD1 is a possible D gene (6 bases). Germline CDR1 and CDR2: SGHRS and YFSETQ. The CDR3 is 16 amino acids. Trimming took off 3 bases at V and 7 bases at J, with 23 bases between the two ends. The CDR3 loop reads CASSSERERGNYEQYF. The CDR3 coding sequence is TGCGCCAGCAGCTCAGAGAGGGAAAGGGGGAATTATGAGCAGTACTTC.

The chain is built from TRBV19 and TRBJ1-5; D gene uncertain. The CDR3 sequence is 16 residues long. The germline V gene has CDR1 LNHDA and CDR2 SQIVND (reference sequence). Trimming cost V 1 base and J 0 bases, with 10 bases left between them. CDR3 residues: CASSIAAARSNQPQHF. The DNA of the CDR3 is TGTGCCAGTAGTATAGCGGCGGCCCGTAGCAATCAGCCCCAGCATTTT.

The V and J genes are TRBV19 and TRBJ2-3, with 10 bases that match TRBD1. The junction had 3 bases not matched to a gene; V was cut back by 3 bases and J by 3 bases. Germline CDR1 LNHDA, CDR2 SQIVND (reference sequence). This CDR3 comprises 15 residues. CDR3 DNA: TGTGCCAGTAGTATGGACAGGGGGGAGACAGATACGCAGTATTTT. Translating gives CASSMDRGETDTQYF. Using reference TRBV19 and TRBJ2-3 for the parts outside the CDR3, the full variable domain is DGGITQSPKYLFRKEGQNVTLSCEQNLNHDAMYWYRQDPGQGLRLIYYSQIVNDFQKGDIAEGYSVSREKKESFPLTVTSAQKNPTAFYLCASSMDRGETDTQYFGPGTRLTVL.

This chain joins TRBV19 and TRBJ2-5, with D possibly matching TRBD2 (7 bases). V lost 4 bases and J 4 bases, leaving 19 bases between the germline ends. Germline-derived CDR1 and CDR2 are LNHDA and SQIVND (reference sequence). CDR3 size: 16 residues. Here the CDR3 DNA reads TGTGCCAGTAGTACCCTCGGCGGGGGCGGTGTAGAGACCCAGTACTTC. This gives the protein CASSTLGGGGVETQYF.

V usage is TRBV7-9 and J usage is TRBJ2-3; 8 bases align to TRBD1. The length of the CDR3 is 16 residues. The germline V gene has CDR1 SEHNR and CDR2 FQNEAQ (reference sequence). Germline trimming cut 4 bases from V and 2 bases from J; bases unmatched to any gene: 8. The CDR3: CASSYNSDRATDTQYF. DNA of the CDR3: TGTGCCAGCAGCTACAATTCGGACAGGGCCACAGATACGCAGTATTTT.

The chain uses TRBV7-2 and TRBJ1-2, with 9 bases lining up with TRBD1. Germline V gene data show CDR1 as SGHTA and CDR2 as FQGNSA. With 5 bases clipped from V and 7 bases from J, the junction kept 14 bases outside the gene matches. This CDR3 has 16 residues. CDR3 nucleotides: TGTGCCAGCAGCGACTTAGGGATGGGACAGGGTTCTGGCTACACCTTC. This codes for CASSDLGMGQGSGYTF.